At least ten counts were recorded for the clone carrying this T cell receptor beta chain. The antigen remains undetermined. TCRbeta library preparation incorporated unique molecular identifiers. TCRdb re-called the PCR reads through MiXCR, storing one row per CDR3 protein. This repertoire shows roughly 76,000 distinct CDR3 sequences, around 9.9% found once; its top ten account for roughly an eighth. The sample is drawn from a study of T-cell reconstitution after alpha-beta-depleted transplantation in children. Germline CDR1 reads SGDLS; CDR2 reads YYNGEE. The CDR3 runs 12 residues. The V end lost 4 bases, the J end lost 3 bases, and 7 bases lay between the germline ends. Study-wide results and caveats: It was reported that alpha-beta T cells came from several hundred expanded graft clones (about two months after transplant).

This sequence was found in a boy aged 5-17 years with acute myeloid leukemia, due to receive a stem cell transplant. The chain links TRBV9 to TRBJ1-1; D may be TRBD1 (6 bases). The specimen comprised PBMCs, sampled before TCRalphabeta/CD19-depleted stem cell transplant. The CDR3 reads CASSYRDTEAFF. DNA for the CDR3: TGTGCCAGCAGCTACAGGGACACTGAAGCTTTCTTT.